The 4 T cell receptor beta chains presented below share a single source sample, sequenced in a study of early stage breast cancer tumors (TCRdb year 2017). The library was generated by the immunoSEQ multiplex PCR assay. TCRdb retrieved this table from immuneACCESS and kept in-frame rearrangements only. Not all clones are present; in checked studies, unresolved V genes account for under half, and no reason is known for the remainder. The sample yields 25,000 to 35,000 clones; 80% were counted once. The ten largest clonotypes hold 9.5% to 15% of the sample. What was sequenced was blood. These receptors came from a person aged 55 to 75 with breast cancer.

The chain uses TRBV7-9 and TRBJ1-1; D gene ambiguous. The CDR3 has 15 amino acids. Between the trimmed V and J ends, which lost 6 bases and 3 bases, there was a span of 17 bases. CDR1 is SEHNR, CDR2 FQNEAQ, per germline (reference sequence). The CDR3, as DNA: TGTGCCAGCAGTCAGGCACTTCAGCCGTACACTGAAGCTTTCTTT. This gives the protein CASSQALQPYTEAFF.

The chain recombines TRBV19 with TRBJ1-1; the match to TRBD1 covers 12 bases. The CDR3 loop spans 16 amino acids. Germline V lookup: CDR1 LNHDA, CDR2 SQIVND (reference sequence). J lost 0 bases, V lost 7 bases, and 6 bases had no gene match. CDR3 region: CASNGGTGGMNTEAFF. The CDR3 DNA sequence: TGTGCCAGTAACGGCGGGACAGGGGGCATGAACACTGAAGCTTTCTTT.

The chain joins TRBV5-1 to TRBJ1-1; possibly TRBD1 for D (6 bases). The CDR3 sequence is 14 residues long. Germline CDR1 and CDR2: SGHRS and YFSETQ. V lost 0 bases and J 1 base, leaving 7 bases between the germline ends. The CDR3 here is CASSLGTENTEAFF. DNA of the CDR3: TGCGCCAGCAGCTTGGGGACAGAGAACACTGAAGCTTTCTTT.

The rearrangement uses TRBV6-5 and TRBJ2-7; 9 positions match TRBD1. There are 14 residues in the CDR3. Germline assignment: CDR1 MNHEY and CDR2 SVGAGI. V shed 5 bases, J shed 2 bases, and the junction held 4 bases outside the gene matches. CDR3 bases: TGTGCCAGCAGTATGGACAGGGGACCCTACGAGCAGTACTTC. This codes for CASSMDRGPYEQYF.